The 30 T cell receptor beta chains below come from one sample, sequenced in a study of radiation and T cells in renal cell carcinoma. The time point: blood 2 weeks post-SBRT. Treatment described: 15 Gy SBRT to primary tumor, nephrectomy 4 weeks later. Clones were sequenced by immunoSEQ multiplex PCR, and TCRdb holds only the in-frame ones, with some missing. The data contain around 130,000 clones, approximately 80% of them seen just once; the ten biggest clones take up approximately 2%. The sample was blood, taken from a patient whose treatment included radiotherapy and nephrectomy. These receptors all stem from a woman aged 55-70 years with renal cell carcinoma.

This clone appeared a few times. The CDR3 protein is CASSQRLAGRLDTQYF. The CDR3 DNA reads as TGCGCCAGCAGCCAAAGACTAGCGGGAAGGTTGGATACGCAGTATTTT. The chain joins TRBV4-3 to TRBJ2-3; 11 nucleotides match TRBD2. Germline CDR1 reads LGHNA; CDR2 reads YSLEER. The CDR3 is 16 amino acids. V shed 2 bases, J shed 6 bases, and the junction held 7 bases outside the gene matches.

The genes are TRBV10-3 and TRBJ2-1; TRBD2 aligns across 7 bases. J was trimmed by 2 bases and V by 6 bases; bases with no gene match: 10. The CDR3 contains 16 residues. Germline V gene lookup returns CDR1 ENHRY and CDR2 SYGVKD. The CDR3 protein is CAIRGGSSGTYNEQFF. In nucleotides, the CDR3 is TGTGCCATCAGGGGGGGATCTAGCGGAACCTACAATGAGCAGTTCTTC.

The chain is built from TRBV4-3 and TRBJ2-2; 11 bases agree with TRBD2. V lost 2 bases to trimming and J lost 4 bases; unmatched junction nucleotides: 12. CDR3 length equals 19 residues. Per the germline V gene, CDR1 is LGHNA and CDR2 is YSLEER. The CDR3 region is CASSQFLAGGPSGTGELFF. The DNA for the CDR3 is TGCGCCAGCAGCCAATTCTTAGCGGGAGGGCCCTCGGGCACCGGGGAGCTGTTTTTT.

V gene TRBV2 combines with J gene TRBJ2-1, with 9 bases that match TRBD2. The CDR3 has 15 amino acids. With 1 base clipped from V and 8 bases from J, the junction kept 6 bases outside the gene matches. The germline CDR1 and CDR2 sequences are SNHLY and FYNNEI. CDR3 protein: CASSEGLAGSDEQFF. In DNA, the CDR3 is TGTGCCAGCAGTGAAGGGCTAGCGGGGTCTGATGAGCAGTTCTTC. The full variable domain, completed using reference TRBV2 and TRBJ2-1, is EPEVTQTPSHQVTQMGQEVILRCVPISNHLYFYWYRQILGQKVEFLVSFYNNEISEKSEIFDDQFSVERPDGSNFTLKIRSTKLEDSAMYFCASSEGLAGSDEQFFGPGTRLTVL.

Only one count was recorded for this clone. One junction end disagrees with the germline gene, perhaps due to a read error. This sequence joins TRBV5-1 and TRBJ2-1; TRBD2 aligns across 11 bases. This CDR3 is built from 16 residues. The germline V gene has CDR1 SGHRS and CDR2 YFSETQ. This CDR3 reads CVSSLDGTSGYNEQFF. DNA for the CDR3: TGCGTCAGCAGCTTGGACGGGACTAGCGGATACAATGAGCAGTTCTTC. The variable domain in full, with the rest retrieved from reference TRBV5-1 and TRBJ2-1, is KAGVTQTPRYLIKTRGQQVTLSCSPISGHRSVSWYQQTPGQGLQFLFEYFSETQRNKGNFPGRFSGRQFSNSRSEMNVSTLELGDSALYLCVSSLDGTSGYNEQFFGPGTRLTVL.

The J gene is TRBJ1-1, the V gene TRBV5-1; 9 nucleotides match TRBD1. The length of the CDR3 is 16 residues. In germline, CDR1 is SGHRS, CDR2 YFSETQ. The V and J ends lost 4 bases and 5 bases, in that order; junction bases with no gene match: 12. CDR3 DNA sequence: TGCGCCAGCAGCCCGGGACAGGGTAGAGGGAAGACTGAAGCTTTCTTT. It is translated as CASSPGQGRGKTEAFF.

V usage is TRBV6-5 and J usage is TRBJ1-4; D is undetermined. The V end lost 8 bases, the J end lost 5 bases, and 12 bases lay between the germline ends. The V gene's germline CDR1 is MNHEY and CDR2 SVGAGI. The CDR3 length is 13 residues. In DNA form, the CDR3 reads TGTGCCAGCCAATTGTCGTTCAATGAAAAACTGTTTTTT. Translating gives CASQLSFNEKLFF.

The chain couples TRBV5-4 to TRBJ1-1; a weak D match, TRBD1 (6 bases). The CDR3 spans 16 residues. V was trimmed by 1 base and J by 2 bases, leaving 15 bases between them. The V gene's germline CDR1 is SGHNT and CDR2 YYREEE (reference sequence). The CDR3: CASSLNLGGTNTEAFF. DNA of the CDR3: TGTGCCAGCAGCTTGAATCTGGGGGGCACAAACACTGAAGCTTTCTTT.

J is TRBJ2-7 and V is TRBV7-3, with a tentative D call TRBD2 (6 bases). The CDR3 loop spans 13 amino acids. Germline-derived CDR1 and CDR2 are SGHTA and FQGTGA. The germline V and J ends were trimmed by 5 bases and 6 bases, with 14 bases remaining between them. CDR3 sequence reads: CASSLQEGTEQYF. The CDR3 region has the DNA TGTGCCAGCAGCCTGCAGGAGGGGACCGAGCAGTACTTC.

The chain uses TRBV20-1 and TRBJ2-1; D remains ambiguous. Trimming pared 3 bases from V and 10 bases from J, leaving 10 bases between. The CDR3 extends over 11 amino acids. The germline V gene encodes CDR1 DFQATT and CDR2 SNEGSKA (reference sequence). CDR3 DNA: TGCAGTGCTAGTCACGGGCTGGAGCAGTTCTTC. Protein product: CSASHGLEQFF.

The chain recombines TRBV7-2 with TRBJ2-2, with D unclear. This CDR3 comprises 12 residues. Germline V lookup: CDR1 SGHTA, CDR2 FQGNSA. Trimming cost V 0 bases and J 6 bases, with 2 bases left between them. The CDR3 DNA is TGTGCCAGCAGCTTAGCTCCCGGGGAGCTGTTTTTT. The encoded protein is CASSLAPGELFF.

V and J are TRBV29-1 and TRBJ2-7; D is tentatively TRBD1 or TRBD2 (6 bases each). The germline V gene has CDR1 SQVTM and CDR2 ANQGSEA. Trimming left V 5 bases short and J 4 bases short, with 18 bases between. This CDR3 is built from 14 residues. The CDR3: CSVTTQGGGYEQYF. CDR3 nucleotides: TGCAGCGTTACTACACAGGGAGGTGGGTACGAGCAGTACTTC.

This sequence joins TRBV6-1 and TRBJ1-2, with D possibly being TRBD1 (5 bases). Trimming removed 2 bases from V and 5 bases from J, with 9 bases in between. CDR1 is MNHNS, CDR2 SASEGT, per germline. This CDR3 has 13 residues. The CDR3 nucleotides read TGTGCCAGCAGTGAACCAGGGCCGTATGGCTACACCTTC. The encoded protein is CASSEPGPYGYTF.

Turning to this clone: At one of its ends the junction is not consistent with the germline gene, which may arise from a read error. J is TRBJ2-3 and V is TRBV29-1; D perhaps matches TRBD1 (6 bases). Germline lookup yields CDR1 SQVTM and CDR2 ANQGSEA. The CDR3 covers 16 residues. The CDR3 sequence is CSVEDRYGIYTDTQYF. CDR3 in DNA: TGCAGCGTAGAAGACAGGTACGGGATCTACACAGATACGCAGTATTTT.

The chain has TRBV5-1 and TRBJ2-2, with D possibly called TRBD1 or TRBD2 (6 bases each). The ends were cut back, 2 bases at V and 4 bases at J, with 18 bases in the middle. Germline CDR1 and CDR2: SGHRS and YFSETQ. There are 17 residues in the CDR3. The CDR3 here is CASSFSRGRHGTGELFF. The CDR3 DNA reads TGCGCCAGCAGCTTTAGCCGGGGGCGGCATGGCACCGGGGAGCTGTTTTTT.

This clone occurred once. V usage is TRBV5-1 and J usage is TRBJ1-1; weak D call: TRBD1 (5 bases). Trimming removed 4 bases at V and 4 bases at J, with 17 bases between. CDR3 length: 15 residues. Germline V gene sequence: CDR1 SGHRS, CDR2 YFSETQ. In DNA form, the CDR3 reads TGCGCCAGCAGCCTGTGGGGGGATCGGAGCACTGAAGCTTTCTTT. Residues: CASSLWGDRSTEAFF.

The rearrangement joins TRBV28 to TRBJ2-5; 8 bases are shared with TRBD1. The CDR3 is 14 residues long. The trim removed 3 bases at V and 5 bases at J, leaving 5 bases unmatched. Germline V gene sequence: CDR1 MDHEN, CDR2 SYDVKM. CDR3 region: CASSLQGAGETQYF. CDR3 sequence (DNA): TGTGCCAGCAGTTTGCAGGGGGCCGGGGAGACCCAGTACTTC.

The chain is built from TRBV12-5 and TRBJ1-2; 10 nucleotides agree with TRBD1. CDR1 LGHNT and CDR2 FRNRAP come from the germline V gene. The CDR3 loop spans 17 amino acids. V gave up 3 bases and J gave up 0 bases; unmatched junction bases: 7. The CDR3 loop reads CASGFRTGGDSNYGYTF. The DNA of the CDR3 is TGTGCTAGTGGTTTCCGGACAGGGGGAGACTCTAACTATGGCTACACCTTC.

J is TRBJ2-7 and V is TRBV6-6; D not certain. This CDR3 region has 11 residues. Germline lookup yields CDR1 MNHNY and CDR2 SVGAGI (reference sequence). V was shortened by 0 bases and J by 7 bases, with 4 bases between the two germline ends. As DNA, the CDR3 is TGTGCCAGCAGTTACTCTGGAGAGCAGTACTTC. Translating it yields CASSYSGEQYF.

The chain links TRBV9 to TRBJ1-2; 9 bases fit TRBD1. The CDR3 length is 14 residues. Unmatched junction bases numbered 5, after V lost 8 bases and J lost 0 bases. Germline V gene lookup returns CDR1 SGDLS and CDR2 YYNGEE. The CDR3 loop is CASLGQGSNYGYTF. In DNA form, the CDR3 reads TGTGCCAGTCTGGGACAGGGATCTAACTATGGCTACACCTTC.

This clone turned up a few times. This chain uses TRBV18 with TRBJ1-1; perhaps TRBD1 as D (5 bases). V lost 3 bases to trimming and J lost 1 base, with 12 bases between them. The germline gives CDR1 KGHSH, CDR2 LQKENI. The CDR3 is 15 amino acids. CDR3 protein: CASSPNARENTEAFF. The CDR3, as DNA: TGTGCCAGCTCACCTAACGCCAGGGAGAACACTGAAGCTTTCTTT.

This chain joins TRBV25-1 and TRBJ2-7, with 10 bases that match TRBD1. From germline, CDR1 is MGHDK and CDR2 SYGVNS. This CDR3 has 15 residues. The trim removed 4 bases at V and 3 bases at J, leaving 6 bases unmatched. The CDR3 is CASSGQGARIYEQYF. The CDR3 bases are TGTGCCAGCAGTGGACAGGGGGCGCGAATCTACGAGCAGTACTTC.

The V gene is TRBV11-1, the J gene TRBJ2-6; D is undetermined. Trimming removed 5 bases at V and 0 bases at J, with 17 bases between. The CDR3 length is 18 residues. CDR1 is SGHAT, CDR2 FQDESV, per germline (reference sequence). For the CDR3, the DNA is TGTGCCAGCAGCCCGGGTCGATCCCTGGGCTCTGGGGCCAACGTCCTGACTTTC. This gives the protein CASSPGRSLGSGANVLTF.

This chain joins TRBV27 and TRBJ2-7; 9 bases are a match to TRBD1. Germline V lookup: CDR1 MNHEY, CDR2 SMNVEV (reference sequence). V gave up 2 bases and J gave up 5 bases; unmatched junction bases: 13. CDR3 size: 17 residues. CDR3 nucleotide sequence: TGTGCCAGCAGTTTAGATTTTCGGACAGGGGCCAGTGACGAGCAGTACTTC. Translating it yields CASSLDFRTGASDEQYF.

This chain joins TRBV11-2 and TRBJ1-1; no clear D gene. The CDR3 covers 13 residues. V gave up 5 bases and J gave up 3 bases, with 10 bases separating them. Germline lookup yields CDR1 SGHAT and CDR2 FQNNGV. CDR3 sequence reads: CASSASQDTEAFF. As DNA, the CDR3 is TGTGCCAGCAGCGCCTCCCAAGACACTGAAGCTTTCTTT.

In this sample, this clone turned up a few times. The rearrangement joins TRBV5-6 to TRBJ1-6; 7 bases line up with TRBD1. Losses at the gene ends were 4 bases for V and 9 bases for J; bases not matched to a gene: 13. Germline CDR1 is SGHDT and CDR2 is YYEEEE. This CDR3 is built from 16 residues. The CDR3 loop reads CASSPLTDRASSPLHF. CDR3 in DNA: TGTGCCAGCAGCCCCCTTACTGACAGGGCGAGTTCACCCCTCCACTTT.

This clone was counted between two and nine times. This chain links TRBV20-1 with TRBJ1-1; D not certain. V was clipped by 0 bases and J by 4 bases, with 3 bases between them. CDR1 and CDR2 from the germline V gene are DFQATT and SNEGSKA (reference sequence). CDR3 length equals 11 residues. CDR3 in amino acids: CSAREVTEAFF. CDR3 in DNA: TGCAGTGCTAGAGAGGTCACTGAAGCTTTCTTT.

The chain couples TRBV7-9 to TRBJ2-7; D is ambiguous. The CDR3 consists of 12 residues. Germline CDR1 SEHNR, CDR2 FQNEAQ (reference sequence). Trimming removed 1 base from V and 8 bases from J, with 9 bases in between. CDR3 in DNA: TGTGCCAGCAGCTTAGTTGCCGTAAAGCAGTACTTC. This translates into CASSLVAVKQYF. The entire variable domain, with the rest obtained from reference TRBV7-9 and TRBJ2-7, is as follows: DTGVSQNPRHKITKRGQNVTFRCDPISEHNRLYWYRQTLGQGPEFLTYFQNEAQLEKSRLLSDRFSAERPKGSFSTLEIQRTEQGDSAMYLCASSLVAVKQYFGPGTRLTVT.

The genes are TRBV7-6 and TRBJ2-5, with D possibly matching TRBD2 (5 bases). CDR3 length: 13 residues. Deletions cut 3 bases from V and 4 bases from J, with 9 bases between. CDR1 and CDR2 from the germline V gene are SGHVS and FNYEAQ. CDR3 sequence (DNA): TGTGCCAGCAGCTTCGGGGTACGAGAGACCCAGTACTTC. It is translated as CASSFGVRETQYF.

This clone was observed once. The chain joins TRBV6-5 to TRBJ2-7; D is possibly TRBD1 or TRBD2 (6 bases each). V lost 6 bases to trimming and J lost 4 bases, with 19 bases between them. The CDR3 is 15 residues long. Germline CDR1 is MNHEY and CDR2 is SVGAGI. The CDR3 nucleotides read TGTGCCAGCAGCCCGATAGGGGGGAAGGGTTACGAGCAGTACTTC. Encoded protein: CASSPIGGKGYEQYF.